This passage covers 5 T cell receptor beta chains from one sample sequenced in a study of cytomegalovirus exposure and HLA in healthy donors. PCR employed 60 Vbeta and 13 Jbeta primers. This table comes from immunoSEQ multiplex PCR, and its TCRdb copy is limited to in-frame clones, with some not included. The data contain some 150,000 clones, roughly 79% of them seen just once; the ten biggest clones take up roughly 1.3%. The source material was PBMCs. The source is a woman aged 40 to 50 in good health and CMV-seronegative.

The V and J genes are TRBV7-9 and TRBJ2-5; D perhaps matches TRBD1 (5 bases). V lost 1 base and J 5 bases, leaving 20 bases between the germline ends. This CDR3 has 17 residues. CDR1 is SEHNR and CDR2 is FQNEAQ in the germline V gene (reference sequence). CDR3 loop: CASSLVGKGKSMETQYF. Here the CDR3 DNA reads TGTGCCAGCAGCTTAGTCGGAAAGGGGAAGAGCATGGAGACCCAGTACTTC.

This clone was counted a few times. The chain carries TRBV7-6 and TRBJ1-2, with 8 bases identical to TRBD1. The J segment lost 7 bases and the V segment lost 6 bases, leaving 7 bases of the junction unmatched. The V gene's germline CDR1 is SGHVS and CDR2 FNYEAQ. The CDR3 has 13 amino acids. The CDR3 nucleotides are TGTGCCAGCAGTTCAGGGGGCTTGATTGGCTACACCTTC. Amino acids: CASSSGGLIGYTF.

The chain links TRBV30 to TRBJ2-5; TRBD2 aligns across 7 bases. The CDR3 consists of 14 residues. Germline values: CDR1 GTSNPN, CDR2 SVGIG (reference sequence). V was clipped by 0 bases and J by 6 bases; unmatched bases: 7. The CDR3 region has the DNA TGTGCCTGGAGTGTAACCCCGGGGGGAAAGACCCAGTACTTC. Its translation is CAWSVTPGGKTQYF.

The V gene is TRBV5-1, the J gene TRBJ1-1; D remains ambiguous. The CDR3 sequence is 17 residues long. Germline V gives CDR1 SGHRS, CDR2 YFSETQ. The V and J ends lost 2 bases and 2 bases respectively, with 19 bases between them. This CDR3 is CASSFRPSQVANTEAFF. In DNA, the CDR3 is TGCGCCAGCAGCTTCCGTCCCTCACAAGTCGCAAACACTGAAGCTTTCTTT.

V gene TRBV10-3 combines with J gene TRBJ1-4; 10 nucleotides align to TRBD1. J was trimmed by 8 bases and V by 2 bases; bases with no gene match: 2. The CDR3 is made up of 14 amino acids. The germline gives CDR1 ENHRY, CDR2 SYGVKD. The CDR3 here is CAISEGQGVEKLFF. As DNA, the CDR3 is TGTGCCATCAGTGAGGGACAGGGGGTGGAAAAACTGTTTTTT.